This TCR beta chain originates from a study of T cells after yellow fever vaccination. The wider study: SMART-Seq v4 Ultra Low Input served to prepare low-cell-number fractions.

Germline V gene data show CDR1 as SGHDN and CDR2 as FVKESK. This CDR3 comprises 13 residues. V shed 2 bases and J shed 15 bases, with 17 bases lying between them. General study findings and limits: Clonotype sharing between CD4 and CD8 compartments was small.

As TCR cDNA was made by 5'RACE template switching, a universal primer site and UMIs were added. Using its own MiXCR run on the 5' RACE reads, TCRdb lists one record per CDR3 protein. Altogether some 600,000 distinct CDR3 sequences are present, roughly an eighth being singletons, with the ten largest covering 15%. This clonotype was seen more than once but under ten times. Its antigen is unknown. The sequences come from PBMCs, collected on the day of the yellow fever booster vaccination. This TCR was recovered from a man under 40 who received the YFV17D yellow fever vaccine. The rearrangement joins TRBV14 to TRBJ2-1; D gene unclear. The CDR3 here is CASSQLAKPSRFF. The CDR3 DNA reads as TGTGCCAGCAGCCAACTGGCTAAACCCTCGCGGTTCTTC. The full variable domain, its missing parts supplied by reference TRBV14 and TRBJ2-1, is EAGVTQFPSHSVIEKGQTVTLRCDPISGHDNLYWYRRVMGKEIKFLLHFVKESKQDESGMPNNRFLAERTGGTYSTLKVQPAELEDSGVYFCASSQLAKPSRFFGPGTRLTVL.